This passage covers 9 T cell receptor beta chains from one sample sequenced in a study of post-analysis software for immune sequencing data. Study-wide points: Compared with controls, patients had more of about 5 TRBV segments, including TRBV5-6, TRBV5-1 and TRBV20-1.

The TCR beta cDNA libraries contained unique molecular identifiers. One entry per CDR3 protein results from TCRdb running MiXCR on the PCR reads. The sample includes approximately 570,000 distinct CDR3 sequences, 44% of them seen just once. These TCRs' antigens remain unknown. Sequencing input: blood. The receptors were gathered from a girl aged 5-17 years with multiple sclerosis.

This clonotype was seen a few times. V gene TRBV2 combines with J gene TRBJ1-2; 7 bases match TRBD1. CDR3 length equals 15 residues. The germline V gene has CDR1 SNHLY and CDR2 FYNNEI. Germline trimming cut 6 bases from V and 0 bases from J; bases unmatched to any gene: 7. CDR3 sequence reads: CASSLRGQPNYGYTF. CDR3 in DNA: TGTGCCAGCAGCCTAAGGGGGCAGCCTAACTATGGCTACACCTTC.

In DNA, the CDR3 is TGTGCCAGCAGTCCGGACTGGGGTCGCAATGAGCAGTTCTTC. Amino acids: CASSPDWGRNEQFF. This chain uses TRBV6-6 with TRBJ2-1; TRBD2 is a possible D gene (5 bases). CDR1 and CDR2 (germline): MNHNY, SVGAGI (reference sequence). Between the trimmed V and J ends, which lost 5 bases and 6 bases, there was a span of 14 bases. The CDR3 has 14 amino acids.

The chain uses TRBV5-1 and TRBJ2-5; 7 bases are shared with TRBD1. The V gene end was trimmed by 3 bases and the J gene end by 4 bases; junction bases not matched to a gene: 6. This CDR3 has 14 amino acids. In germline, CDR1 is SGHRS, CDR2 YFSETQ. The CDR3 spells CASSSHRGAETQYF. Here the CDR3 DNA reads TGCGCCAGCAGCTCCCACAGGGGAGCAGAGACCCAGTACTTC.

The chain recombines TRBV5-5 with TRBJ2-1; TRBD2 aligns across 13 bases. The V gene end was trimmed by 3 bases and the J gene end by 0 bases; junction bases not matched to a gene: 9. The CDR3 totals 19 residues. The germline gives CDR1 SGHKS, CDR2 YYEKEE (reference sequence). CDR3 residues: CASSSQGLAGLYSYNEQFF. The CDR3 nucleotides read TGTGCCAGCAGCTCACAGGGACTAGCGGGACTCTACTCCTACAATGAGCAGTTCTTC.

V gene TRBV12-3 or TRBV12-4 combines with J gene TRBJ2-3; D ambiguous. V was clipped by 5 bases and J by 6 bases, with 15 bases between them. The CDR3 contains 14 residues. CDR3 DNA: TGTGCCAGCAGTCCCCTCGGCCCGCGGGATACGCAGTATTTT. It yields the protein CASSPLGPRDTQYF.

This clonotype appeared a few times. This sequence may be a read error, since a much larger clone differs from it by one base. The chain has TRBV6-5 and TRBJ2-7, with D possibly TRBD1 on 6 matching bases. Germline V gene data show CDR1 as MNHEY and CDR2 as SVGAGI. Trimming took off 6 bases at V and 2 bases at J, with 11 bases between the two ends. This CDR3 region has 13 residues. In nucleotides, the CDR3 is TGTGCCAGCAGACGGACAGCCACCTACGAGCAGTACTTC. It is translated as CASRRTATYEQYF.

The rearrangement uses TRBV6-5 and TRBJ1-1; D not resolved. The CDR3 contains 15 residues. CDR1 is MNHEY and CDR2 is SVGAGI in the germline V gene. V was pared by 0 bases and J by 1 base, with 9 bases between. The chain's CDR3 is CASSYSSSANTEAFF. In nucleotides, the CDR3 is TGTGCCAGCAGTTACTCGTCCTCGGCGAACACTGAAGCTTTCTTT.

CDR3 sequence (DNA): TGCAGTGCTAGGGTGGGACTATCCTACAATGAGCAGTTCTTC. The encoded protein is CSARVGLSYNEQFF. The chain carries TRBV20-1 and TRBJ2-1, with 7 bases identical to TRBD2. Germline trimming cut 3 bases from V and 1 base from J; bases unmatched to any gene: 3. The CDR3 totals 14 residues. Germline CDR1 DFQATT, CDR2 SNEGSKA (reference sequence).

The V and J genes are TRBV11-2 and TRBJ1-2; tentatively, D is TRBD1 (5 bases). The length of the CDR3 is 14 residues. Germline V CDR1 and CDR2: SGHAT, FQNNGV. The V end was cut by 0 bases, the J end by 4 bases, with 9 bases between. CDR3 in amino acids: CASSLEGTVYGYTF. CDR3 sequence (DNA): TGTGCCAGCAGCTTAGAGGGGACGGTCTATGGCTACACCTTC.